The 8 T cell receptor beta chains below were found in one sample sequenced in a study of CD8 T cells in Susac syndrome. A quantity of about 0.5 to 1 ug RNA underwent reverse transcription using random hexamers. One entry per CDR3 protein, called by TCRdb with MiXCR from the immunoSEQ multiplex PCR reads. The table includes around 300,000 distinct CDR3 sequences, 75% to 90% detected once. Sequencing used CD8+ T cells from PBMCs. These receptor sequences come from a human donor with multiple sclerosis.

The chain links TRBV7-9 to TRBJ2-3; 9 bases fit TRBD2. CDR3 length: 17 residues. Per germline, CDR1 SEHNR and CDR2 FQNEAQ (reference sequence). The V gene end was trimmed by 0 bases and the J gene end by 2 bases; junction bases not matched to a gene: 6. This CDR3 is CASSLAVAGEYTDTQYF. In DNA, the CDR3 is TGTGCCAGCAGCTTAGCGGTAGCGGGGGAGTACACAGATACGCAGTATTTT.

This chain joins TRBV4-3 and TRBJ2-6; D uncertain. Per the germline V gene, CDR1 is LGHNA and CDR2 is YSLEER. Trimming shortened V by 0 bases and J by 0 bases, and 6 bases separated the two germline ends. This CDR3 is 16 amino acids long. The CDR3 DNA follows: TGCGCCAGCAGCCAAGAGACCGGCTCTGGGGCCAACGTCCTGACTTTC. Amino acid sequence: CASSQETGSGANVLTF.

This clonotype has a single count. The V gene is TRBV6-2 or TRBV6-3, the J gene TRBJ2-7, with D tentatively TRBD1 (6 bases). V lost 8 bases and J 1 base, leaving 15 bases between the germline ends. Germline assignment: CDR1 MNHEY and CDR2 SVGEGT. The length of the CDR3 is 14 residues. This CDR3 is CASQLGQPSYEQYF. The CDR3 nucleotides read TGTGCCAGCCAACTAGGACAGCCTTCCTACGAGCAGTACTTC.

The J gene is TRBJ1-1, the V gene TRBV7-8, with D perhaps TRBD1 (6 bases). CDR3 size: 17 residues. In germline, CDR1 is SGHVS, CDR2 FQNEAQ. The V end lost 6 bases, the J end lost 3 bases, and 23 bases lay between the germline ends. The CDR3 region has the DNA TGTGCCAGCAGTCCCGGACAGAAACCGGGGTGGGACACTGAAGCTTTCTTT. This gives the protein CASSPGQKPGWDTEAFF.

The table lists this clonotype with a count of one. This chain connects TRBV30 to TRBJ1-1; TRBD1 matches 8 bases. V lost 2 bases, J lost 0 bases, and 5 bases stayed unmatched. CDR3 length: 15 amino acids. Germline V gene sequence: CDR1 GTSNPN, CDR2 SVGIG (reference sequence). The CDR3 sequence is CAWSLSDRVNTEAFF. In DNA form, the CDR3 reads TGTGCCTGGAGTCTCTCGGACAGGGTGAACACTGAAGCTTTCTTT.

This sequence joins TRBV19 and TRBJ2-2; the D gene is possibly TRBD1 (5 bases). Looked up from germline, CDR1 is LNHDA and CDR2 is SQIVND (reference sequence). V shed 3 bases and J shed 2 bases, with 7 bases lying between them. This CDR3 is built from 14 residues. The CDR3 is CASSIDSNTGELFF. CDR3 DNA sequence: TGTGCCAGTAGTATCGACAGCAACACCGGGGAGCTGTTTTTT.

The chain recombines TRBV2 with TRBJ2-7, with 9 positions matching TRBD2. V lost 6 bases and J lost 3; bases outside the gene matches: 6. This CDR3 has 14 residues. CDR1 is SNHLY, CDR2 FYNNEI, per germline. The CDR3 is CASRIAGELYEQYF. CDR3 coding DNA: TGTGCCAGCAGGATAGCGGGAGAGCTCTACGAGCAGTACTTC.

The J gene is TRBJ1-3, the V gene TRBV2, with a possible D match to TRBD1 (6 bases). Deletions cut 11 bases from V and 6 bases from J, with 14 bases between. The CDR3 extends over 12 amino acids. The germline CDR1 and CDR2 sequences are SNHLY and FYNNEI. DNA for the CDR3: TGTGCCGGACGACAGGCTCTAAACACCATATATTTT. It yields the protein CAGRQALNTIYF.